This TCR beta chain derives from a study of blood T cell repertoires in COVID-19. In the study overall: PBMCs, B-cell-depleted T cells, or T cells were the source of the cDNA or gDNA that made up the material.

In the original analysis: Amplified reference gene primers provided the basis for estimating nucleated cell counts. The repertoire was sequenced with immunoSEQ multiplex PCR; TCRdb's copy has only in-frame clones and lacks some. V and J calls and clone size are as listed in that table; D and trimming were resolved from the DNA. The sample includes a few hundred thousand clones, 82% of them seen just once. Enrolment of Seattle patients took place during active infection, and they were followed longitudinally. CDR3 length: 16 amino acids. The V and J ends lost 5 bases and 3 bases, in that order; junction bases with no gene match: 7. Germline CDR1 SGHNT, CDR2 YYREEE (reference sequence).

Sequencing used peripheral blood. The chain combines TRBV5-4 with TRBJ2-7; 14 nucleotides match TRBD2. This TCR came from an elderly woman with COVID-19, enrolled during active disease. The CDR3 protein is CASSAATSGRGYEQYF. Here the CDR3 DNA reads TGTGCCAGCAGTGCCGCGACTAGCGGGAGGGGCTACGAGCAGTACTTC.